This T cell receptor beta chain was profiled in a study of shared clonotypes between healthy human individuals. It was CD45RO-negative cells, positively selected for CCR7, that made up naive CD8 cells, with terminally differentiated effector memory CD45RA+ cells excluded. Assay: immunoSEQ multiplex PCR; the TCRdb copy retains only in-frame clones and omits some. The table lists over 750,000 clones, about 96% of them singletons. There are 12 residues in the CDR3. Trimming cost V 4 bases and J 12 bases, with 16 bases left between them. Per the germline V gene, CDR1 is SGDLS and CDR2 is YYNGEE. V gene TRBV9 combines with J gene TRBJ1-2; tentatively, D is TRBD1 (6 bases). This clonotype was sampled from a man in his thirties or forties in good health. Sequencing used naive CD8+ T cells sorted from blood. The CDR3 bases are TGTGCCAGCAGCCCTTCGCAGGGGTCCGACACCTTC. Amino acids: CASSPSQGSDTF.